These 28 T cell receptor beta chains originate from one sample sequenced in a study of T cell repertoires in cytomegalovirus infection. The antigens these receptors bind are not known. TCRdb ran MiXCR on the reads and lists one entry per CDR3 protein. The sample shows around 120,000 distinct CDR3 sequences, roughly a quarter of them seen only once. Sequenced: PBMCs, sequenced either directly or after in vitro stimulation (not recorded which). These receptor sequences come from a human donor in good health (CMV status not recorded). Some clones in this sample may be carry-over from other donors' samples.

The rearrangement joins TRBV12-3 or TRBV12-4 to TRBJ1-2; D not resolved. The CDR3 length is 13 residues. Trimming removed 7 bases at V and 6 bases at J, with 15 bases between. CDR3 bases: TGTGCCAGCACTCGACGTGGGGATGATGGCTACACCTTC. Its translation: CASTRRGDDGYTF.

V is TRBV24-1 and J is TRBJ2-1; D remains ambiguous. Looked up from germline, CDR1 is KGHDR and CDR2 is SFDVKD. The V and J ends lost 5 bases and 7 bases respectively, with 14 bases between them. The length of the CDR3 is 14 residues. In DNA form, the CDR3 reads TGTGCCACCAGTGCCTCGGACGTACGGAATGAGCAGTTCTTC. Translation gives CATSASDVRNEQFF.

At least ten counts were recorded for this clonotype. The chain uses TRBV28 and TRBJ2-1; 11 positions agree with TRBD2. This CDR3 has 19 residues. The V gene end was trimmed by 0 bases and the J gene end by 5 bases; junction bases not matched to a gene: 12. Per the germline V gene, CDR1 is MDHEN and CDR2 is SYDVKM. CDR3 sequence reads: CASSLWAGSSGRDDNEQFF. The CDR3 coding sequence is TGTGCCAGCAGTTTATGGGCCGGGAGTAGCGGGAGGGATGACAATGAGCAGTTCTTC.

In its sample, this clonotype was seen a few times. The chain combines TRBV28 with TRBJ2-1; 9 bases line up with TRBD2. Germline V gene sequence: CDR1 MDHEN, CDR2 SYDVKM. The CDR3 contains 17 residues. V shed 5 bases, J shed 0 bases, and the junction held 8 bases outside the gene matches. The CDR3 spells CASSLGQLAGSYNEQFF. In DNA form, the CDR3 reads TGTGCCAGCAGTCTCGGACAACTAGCGGGCTCCTACAATGAGCAGTTCTTC.

This clonotype occurred a few times. V is TRBV6-1 and J is TRBJ1-1; 7 nucleotides align to TRBD1. CDR1 and CDR2 from the germline V gene are MNHNS and SASEGT. The CDR3 extends over 14 amino acids. The J segment lost 3 bases and the V segment lost 5 bases, leaving 6 bases of the junction unmatched. The CDR3: CASSRQGGHTEAFF. The CDR3 DNA sequence: TGTGCCAGCAGTCGACAGGGCGGGCACACTGAAGCTTTCTTT.

A few counts support this clonotype. This chain connects TRBV4-1 to TRBJ1-2; D is ambiguous. V gave up 1 base and J gave up 4 bases, with 7 bases separating them. CDR3 length: 13 amino acids. Germline CDR1 MGHRA, CDR2 YSYEKL. In nucleotides, the CDR3 is TGCGCCAGCAGCCAAGTAGTTTTCTATGGCTACACCTTC. Translation gives CASSQVVFYGYTF.

This clonotype showed up many times. The CDR3 DNA sequence: TGTGCCAGCAGTTTAACCGCCCTATTGAGCAATCAGCCCCAGCATTTT. Translating it yields CASSLTALLSNQPQHF. V is TRBV7-2 and J is TRBJ1-5; no definite D call. The CDR3 consists of 16 residues. V lost 6 bases, J lost 1 base, and 16 bases lay in between. CDR1 and CDR2 (germline): SGHTA, FQGNSA.

The chain joins TRBV20-1 to TRBJ2-4; 7 bases are a match to TRBD1. V was pared by 7 bases and J by 10 bases, with 7 bases of the junction left unmatched. This CDR3 has 11 residues. Germline V gives CDR1 DFQATT, CDR2 SNEGSKA (reference sequence). CDR3 protein: CSGGQAKIQYF. The CDR3, as DNA: TGCAGTGGCGGACAGGCCAAAATTCAGTACTTC.

This clonotype has ten or more counts. The chain recombines TRBV7-2 with TRBJ1-4, with D possibly TRBD1 on 5 matching bases. Germline V CDR1 and CDR2: SGHTA, FQGNSA. The CDR3 contains 15 residues. With 4 bases removed from V and 0 bases from J, the gap between germline ends came to 9 bases. CDR3 loop: CASSSQGSTNEKLFF. The CDR3 DNA reads TGTGCCAGCAGCTCCCAGGGTTCAACTAATGAAAAACTGTTTTTT.

The V gene is TRBV4-1, the J gene TRBJ1-1, with unresolved D. CDR1 is MGHRA, CDR2 YSYEKL, per germline. V was cut by 1 base and J by 0 bases, with 9 bases left in between. CDR3 length: 15 residues. CDR3 sequence: CASSQVGRLNTEAFF. CDR3 coding DNA: TGCGCCAGCAGCCAAGTAGGACGGCTGAACACTGAAGCTTTCTTT.

The rearrangement uses TRBV7-3 and TRBJ1-1; the match to TRBD1 covers 8 bases. Germline CDR1 SGHTA, CDR2 FQGTGA. The CDR3 extends over 15 amino acids. With 5 bases clipped from V and 1 base from J, the junction kept 6 bases outside the gene matches. CDR3 region: CASSLQGAPNTEAFF. CDR3 DNA sequence: TGTGCCAGCAGCCTTCAGGGGGCTCCGAACACTGAAGCTTTCTTT. Using reference TRBV7-3 and TRBJ1-1 for the parts outside the CDR3, the full variable domain is GAGVSQTPSNKVTEKGKYVELRCDPISGHTALYWYRQSLGQGPEFLIYFQGTGAADDSGLPNDRFFAVRPEGSVSTLKIQRTERGDSAVYLCASSLQGAPNTEAFFGQGTRLTVV.

The chain uses TRBV6-5 and TRBJ2-5, with 8 bases identical to TRBD2. Germline CDR1 reads MNHEY; CDR2 reads SVGAGI. The J segment lost 2 bases and the V segment lost 2 bases, leaving 1 base of the junction unmatched. The CDR3 covers 14 residues. Here the CDR3 reads CASSYSGSQETQYF. The CDR3 DNA reads TGTGCCAGCAGTTACAGCGGGAGTCAAGAGACCCAGTACTTC.

This clonotype has more than one count but fewer than ten. The genes are TRBV20-1 and TRBJ2-5; TRBD2 matches at 8 bases. Germline V lookup: CDR1 DFQATT, CDR2 SNEGSKA (reference sequence). The CDR3 is made up of 17 amino acids. J was trimmed by 5 bases and V by 6 bases; bases with no gene match: 20. The CDR3 nucleotides read TGCAGTGCCCGTGGCGGGGATCTAGCGGGTAGTAGGGAGACCCAGTACTTC. Protein sequence: CSARGGDLAGSRETQYF.

J is TRBJ1-2 and V is TRBV7-6; tentative D call: TRBD1 (5 bases). CDR1 SGHVS and CDR2 FNYEAQ come from the germline V gene. V lost 7 bases and J 7 bases, leaving 19 bases between the germline ends. The CDR3 is 14 amino acids. CDR3 bases: TGTGCCAGCACCCCCCGAGAACAGGCCCTTGGCTACACCTTC. Translation: CASTPREQALGYTF.

The rearrangement joins TRBV19 to TRBJ2-2, with D hard to call. Trimming left V 6 bases short and J 4 bases short, with 12 bases between. From germline, CDR1 is LNHDA and CDR2 SQIVND (reference sequence). There are 14 residues in the CDR3. CDR3 in DNA: TGTGCCAGTAGCGGCCCCATGGGCACCGGGGAGCTGTTTTTT. Translation gives CASSGPMGTGELFF.

This clonotype was picked up a small number of times. This sequence joins TRBV20-1 and TRBJ2-7; 10 bases map to TRBD2. Germline CDR1 is DFQATT and CDR2 is SNEGSKA (reference sequence). The CDR3 spans 14 residues. The V gene end was trimmed by 5 bases and the J gene end by 0 bases; junction bases not matched to a gene: 4. The CDR3 DNA follows: TGCAGTGCTCGGGGACTAGCGAGCTCCTACGAGCAGTACTTC. As protein: CSARGLASSYEQYF.

This clonotype came up a few times. This sequence joins TRBV19 and TRBJ2-1; no clear D gene. Germline CDR1 and CDR2: LNHDA and SQIVND (reference sequence). The CDR3 loop spans 16 amino acids. V shed 1 base and J shed 2 bases, with 12 bases lying between them. The CDR3 bases are TGTGCCAGTAGTATAGGTCAAACAAGGGCCTACAATGAGCAGTTCTTC. Translating it yields CASSIGQTRAYNEQFF.

This clonotype came up a few times. The rearrangement uses TRBV27 and TRBJ1-3; D remains unclear. Per the germline V gene, CDR1 is MNHEY and CDR2 is SMNVEV (reference sequence). This CDR3 is built from 15 residues. V gave up 6 bases and J gave up 1 base, with 13 bases separating them. CDR3 sequence: CASRRTGLSGNTIYF. CDR3 nucleotide sequence: TGTGCCAGCAGGCGAACTGGGCTATCTGGAAACACCATATATTTT.

V and J are TRBV6-2 or TRBV6-3 and TRBJ2-1; D gene ambiguous. Per germline, CDR1 MNHEY and CDR2 SVGEGT. Trimming shortened V by 5 bases and J by 3 bases, and 11 bases separated the two germline ends. CDR3 length equals 14 residues. The CDR3 region has the DNA TGTGCCAGCAGTCCGTTTGCGATCTACAATGAGCAGTTCTTC. It specifies CASSPFAIYNEQFF.

The chain is built from TRBV7-8 and TRBJ1-2, with D hard to call. CDR1 and CDR2 from the germline V gene are SGHVS and FQNEAQ. The CDR3 has 14 amino acids. V was shortened by 2 bases and J by 6 bases, with 13 bases between the two germline ends. The CDR3 loop reads CASSLPRTGDGYTF. The CDR3 region has the DNA TGTGCCAGCAGCTTACCCCGGACTGGGGATGGCTACACCTTC.

This clonotype was observed at least ten times. The V gene is TRBV28, the J gene TRBJ2-6; D may match TRBD1 or TRBD2 (5 bases each). Trimming pared 8 bases from V and 0 bases from J, leaving 14 bases between. Germline lookup yields CDR1 MDHEN and CDR2 SYDVKM. This CDR3 has 16 residues. CDR3 sequence reads: CASGSGASSGANVLTF. The CDR3 DNA is TGTGCCAGCGGATCCGGGGCGAGCTCTGGGGCCAACGTCCTGACTTTC.

In its sample, this clonotype was seen a few times. The chain links TRBV2 to TRBJ1-1; 12 bases match TRBD1. The J segment lost 5 bases and the V segment lost 8 bases, leaving 12 bases of the junction unmatched. This CDR3 comprises 16 residues. The germline V gene encodes CDR1 SNHLY and CDR2 FYNNEI. The CDR3 DNA sequence: TGTGCCAGCCAACGGGACAGGGGGCAGGGTCGGACTGAAGCTTTCTTT. The encoded protein is CASQRDRGQGRTEAFF.

There are many counts of this clonotype. The chain carries TRBV7-2 and TRBJ1-2, with 7 bases lining up with TRBD1. V was pared by 5 bases and J by 6 bases, with 6 bases of the junction left unmatched. Germline V gene lookup returns CDR1 SGHTA and CDR2 FQGNSA. CDR3 length: 13 residues. In DNA, the CDR3 is TGTGCCAGCAGCCGAGCTCAGGGGGATGGCTACACCTTC. Its protein product is CASSRAQGDGYTF.

This clonotype appeared a few times. This rearrangement joins TRBV15 to TRBJ2-7; the D is unclear. V lost 0 bases and J lost 2, with 14 bases in between. The germline V gene encodes CDR1 LNHNV and CDR2 YYDKDF (reference sequence). The CDR3 sequence is 16 residues long. The CDR3, as DNA: TGTGCCACCAGCAGAGAGAGGCAGCCTACACCCTACGAGCAGTACGTC. This encodes CATSRERQPTPYEQYV.

The chain joins TRBV14 to TRBJ2-7, with TRBD2 matching 11 bases. With V trimmed by 1 base and J by 2 bases, 1 base remained unmatched. This CDR3 is built from 15 residues. Per the germline V gene, CDR1 is SGHDN and CDR2 is FVKESK. CDR3 DNA: TGTGCCAGCAGCCAAGGACTAGCGGGGCCCTACGAGCAGTACGTC. It encodes CASSQGLAGPYEQYV.

This clonotype has a count of ten or more. V is TRBV7-2 and J is TRBJ2-1; TRBD2 agrees at 8 bases. Germline V lookup: CDR1 SGHTA, CDR2 FQGNSA. J was trimmed by 4 bases and V by 1 base; bases with no gene match: 3. This CDR3 has 15 amino acids. The CDR3 nucleotides are TGTGCCAGCAGCTTAGGACTAGCGCAGTACAATGAGCAGTTCTTC. As protein: CASSLGLAQYNEQFF.

This clonotype was detected a few times. The chain recombines TRBV5-4 with TRBJ2-1; D is perhaps TRBD1 (5 bases). CDR3 length equals 12 residues. Germline assignment: CDR1 SGHNT and CDR2 YYREEE (reference sequence). Trimming took 0 bases from V and 7 from J, leaving 5 bases between them. The CDR3 nucleotides are TGTGCCAGCAGCTTGGACAGGAATGAGCAGTTCTTC. Translation gives CASSLDRNEQFF.

This clonotype was observed many times. The chain carries TRBV12-3 or TRBV12-4 and TRBJ1-5; D possibly corresponds to TRBD1 (6 bases). Trimming stripped 4 bases from V and 4 bases from J, with 11 bases between. There are 14 residues in the CDR3. The CDR3 nucleotides read TGTGCCAGCAGTTCCACAGGGTTAAATCAGCCCCAGCATTTT. Translation: CASSSTGLNQPQHF.